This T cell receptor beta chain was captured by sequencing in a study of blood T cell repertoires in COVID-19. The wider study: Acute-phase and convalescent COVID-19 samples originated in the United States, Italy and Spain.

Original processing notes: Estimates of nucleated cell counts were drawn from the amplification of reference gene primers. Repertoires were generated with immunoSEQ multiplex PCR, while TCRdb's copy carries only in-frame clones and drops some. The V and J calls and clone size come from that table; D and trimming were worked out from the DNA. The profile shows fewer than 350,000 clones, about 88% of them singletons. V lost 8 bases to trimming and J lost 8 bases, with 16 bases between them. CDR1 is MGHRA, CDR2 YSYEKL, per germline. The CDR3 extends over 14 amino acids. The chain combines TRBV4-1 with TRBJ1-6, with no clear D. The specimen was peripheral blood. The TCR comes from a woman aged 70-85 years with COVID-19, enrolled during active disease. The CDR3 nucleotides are TGCGCCAGCTCCTTGCGGCAGTCGGATTCACCCCTCCACTTT. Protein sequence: CASSLRQSDSPLHF.